This TCR beta chain was retrieved from a study of T-cell reconstitution after alpha-beta-depleted transplantation in children. Unique molecular identifiers were used in preparing the TCRbeta library. A single record per CDR3 protein comes from TCRdb applying MiXCR to the PCR reads. The sample consists of about 460,000 distinct CDR3 sequences, around 13% of them appearing once. The sample was PBMCs from the stem cell graft donor, taken from the stem cell graft. This receptor was identified in a human donor who donated a stem cell graft to a child with combined immunodeficiency.

Here the CDR3 reads CASSLSLAGVEQFF. In DNA form, the CDR3 reads TGTGCCAGCAGCTTAAGTCTAGCGGGAGTTGAGCAGTTCTTC. The rearrangement joins TRBV11-2 to TRBJ2-1; 10 positions match TRBD2. Germline V gene sequence: CDR1 SGHAT, CDR2 FQNNGV. Losses at the gene ends were 2 bases for V and 9 bases for J; bases not matched to a gene: 4. The CDR3 length is 14 residues.